The source of this T cell receptor beta chain is a study of shared clonotypes between healthy human individuals. Cells designated naive CD8 were CD45RO-negative and were positively selected for CCR7, with terminally differentiated effector memory CD45RA+ cells excluded. About this clone: Additional DNA sequences in this sample encode the identical CDR3.

Germline loops: CDR1 MNHEY, CDR2 SMNVEV (reference sequence). V lost 5 bases and J 3 bases, leaving 8 bases between the germline ends. This CDR3 contains 12 residues. Clones were sequenced by immunoSEQ multiplex PCR, and TCRdb holds only the in-frame ones, with some missing. The sample carries about 2.1 million clones, about 92% recorded once. Material for sequencing was naive CD8+ T cells from PBMCs. This sequence was found in a man aged 18 to 30 in good health. Some clones in this sample may be carry-over from other donors' samples. This chain links TRBV27 with TRBJ2-7; perhaps TRBD1 as D (6 bases). The CDR3 coding sequence is TGTGCCAGCAGTACCAGGGGCTACGAGCAGTACTTC. Encoded protein: CASSTRGYEQYF.